What follows are 26 T cell receptor beta chains derived from one specimen sequenced in a study of T cell changes during pregnancy in multiple sclerosis. Here immunoSEQ multiplex PCR was the method, and the copy in TCRdb shows in-frame clones only, minus some. Of tens of thousands of clones listed, approximately 94% are singletons. The sample here was peripheral blood, taken in the third trimester of pregnancy. The receptors derive from a female donor with multiple sclerosis, enrolled in a pregnancy study.

The rearrangement joins TRBV18 to TRBJ2-2, with D possibly TRBD2 on 5 matching bases. V was clipped by 4 bases and J by 1 base, with 7 bases between them. This CDR3 comprises 14 residues. Germline loops: CDR1 KGHSH, CDR2 LQKENI. DNA of the CDR3: TGTGCCAGCTCACTCCGGGAGAACACCGGGGAGCTGTTTTTT. The encoded protein is CASSLRENTGELFF.

V and J are TRBV7-9 and TRBJ2-1, with 9 bases identical to TRBD2. CDR1 and CDR2 (germline): SEHNR, FQNEAQ (reference sequence). The CDR3 extends over 14 amino acids. J lost 8 bases, V lost 1 base, and 3 bases had no gene match. CDR3 DNA sequence: TGTGCCAGCAGCTTAGGTAGCGGGGGTGATGAGCAGTTCTTC. This gives the protein CASSLGSGGDEQFF.

This clone was seen just once. The gene calls are TRBV19 and TRBJ2-3; 10 bases line up with TRBD1. From germline, CDR1 is LNHDA and CDR2 SQIVND (reference sequence). Germline trimming cut 5 bases from V and 2 bases from J; bases unmatched to any gene: 4. The CDR3 has 15 residues. The DNA of the CDR3 is TGTGCCAGTAGTTCCGGACAGGGGGACACAGATACGCAGTATTTT. Translated, it gives CASSSGQGDTDTQYF.

In its sample, this clone ranks as medium-sized (0.01 to 0.1%). The V and J genes are TRBV29-1 and TRBJ1-1; D is unclear. Germline CDR1 and CDR2: SQVTM and ANQGSEA. The CDR3 sequence is 13 residues long. V was cut by 4 bases and J by 0 bases, with 9 bases left in between. In DNA, the CDR3 is TGCAGCGTTGGAGGGTTACTGAACACTGAAGCTTTCTTT. Translating gives CSVGGLLNTEAFF.

The rearrangement uses TRBV5-6 and TRBJ1-4, with 7 bases fitting TRBD1. V dropped 4 bases and J dropped 0; count of bases not matched to a gene: 12. The CDR3 length is 18 residues. Germline-derived CDR1 and CDR2 are SGHDT and YYEEEE. CDR3 sequence reads: CASSQLKGGGATNEKLFF. The CDR3 coding sequence is TGTGCCAGCAGCCAACTCAAAGGGGGCGGTGCAACTAATGAAAAACTGTTTTTT.

The V call is TRBV4-2, the J call TRBJ2-1, with a possible D match to TRBD2 (6 bases). In germline, CDR1 is LGHNA, CDR2 YNFKEQ. Trimming took off 2 bases at V and 1 base at J, with 15 bases between the two ends. CDR3 length equals 17 residues. The DNA of the CDR3 is TGTGCCAGCAGCCAAAATGGCGGGGCCCTATCCTACAATGAGCAGTTCTTC. Residues: CASSQNGGALSYNEQFF.

The chain has TRBV4-1 and TRBJ2-7; D not certain. The CDR3 sequence is 15 residues long. Germline CDR1 and CDR2: MGHRA and YSYEKL. V was cut by 0 bases and J by 3 bases, with 12 bases left in between. The CDR3 DNA reads TGCGCCAGCAGCCAAGAGGGTACGGCGGTCTACGAGCAGTACTTC. Amino acid sequence: CASSQEGTAVYEQYF.

The chain employs TRBV7-2 and TRBJ2-3; 11 bases align to TRBD2. After removal of 4 bases from V and 8 bases from J, the junction contained 8 bases not matched to a gene. Germline V gene data show CDR1 as SGHTA and CDR2 as FQGNSA. The CDR3 sequence is 15 residues long. The CDR3 loop is CASSSGTSGVSTQYF. CDR3 coding DNA: TGTGCCAGCAGCTCCGGGACTAGCGGAGTATCTACGCAGTATTTT.

V gene TRBV7-8 combines with J gene TRBJ2-1, with TRBD2 identical over 8 bases. The V and J ends lost 4 bases and 1 base, in that order; junction bases with no gene match: 3. Germline CDR1 and CDR2: SGHVS and FQNEAQ. This CDR3 spans 15 amino acids. CDR3 residues: CASSSGLESYNEQFF. CDR3 nucleotide sequence: TGTGCCAGCAGCTCGGGACTAGAATCCTACAATGAGCAGTTCTTC.

The chain has TRBV7-9 and TRBJ2-7, with TRBD1 matching 7 bases. Germline V gene sequence: CDR1 SEHNR, CDR2 FQNEAQ (reference sequence). The V and J ends lost 3 bases and 5 bases, in that order; junction bases with no gene match: 7. The CDR3 is made up of 14 amino acids. The CDR3 here is CASSFDRADDEQYF. DNA for the CDR3: TGTGCCAGCAGCTTTGACAGGGCCGACGACGAGCAGTACTTC.

J is TRBJ2-5 and V is TRBV15; 8 bases agree with TRBD2. Trimming removed 3 bases from V and 5 bases from J; junction bases left unmatched: 11. The CDR3 runs 16 residues. The V gene's germline CDR1 is LNHNV and CDR2 YYDKDF (reference sequence). The CDR3 here is CATSRGLGGAMETQYF. For the CDR3, the DNA is TGTGCCACCAGCAGGGGACTCGGGGGGGCGATGGAGACCCAGTACTTC.

The V and J genes are TRBV5-1 and TRBJ2-2; a possible D gene is TRBD2 (6 bases). CDR3 size: 13 residues. Trimming took 7 bases from V and 6 from J, leaving 13 bases between them. Germline V lookup: CDR1 SGHRS, CDR2 YFSETQ. DNA for the CDR3: TGCGCCAGCGCGGGGCAGGGAGCCGGGGAGCTGTTTTTT. It specifies CASAGQGAGELFF. Variable domain in full (rest from reference TRBV5-1 and TRBJ2-2): KAGVTQTPRYLIKTRGQQVTLSCSPISGHRSVSWYQQTPGQGLQFLFEYFSETQRNKGNFPGRFSGRQFSNSRSEMNVSTLELGDSALYLCASAGQGAGELFFGEGSRLTVL.

The V call is TRBV10-2, the J call TRBJ2-5; unclear D gene. Germline loops: CDR1 WSHSY, CDR2 SAAADI. Trimming removed 8 bases from V and 0 bases from J, with 16 bases in between. The CDR3 covers 15 residues. The CDR3 DNA sequence: TGCGCCAGCGCAGCATTTACAGAGAACCAAGAGACCCAGTACTTC. Amino acids: CASAAFTENQETQYF.

The chain couples TRBV6-4 to TRBJ2-2; 8 nucleotides agree with TRBD1. V was clipped by 8 bases and J by 4 bases; unmatched bases: 0. The CDR3 sequence is 12 residues long. Germline loops: CDR1 MRHNA, CDR2 SNTAGT. CDR3: CASGQGTGELFF. The CDR3 bases are TGTGCCAGCGGACAGGGCACCGGGGAGCTGTTTTTT.

This chain uses TRBV28 with TRBJ2-2; D perhaps matches TRBD1 (5 bases). The V gene's germline CDR1 is MDHEN and CDR2 SYDVKM. The CDR3 spans 12 residues. The V gene lost 7 bases and the J gene lost 3 bases, with 6 bases spanning the gap. In DNA, the CDR3 is TGTGCCAGCATCAGGGACACCGGGGAGCTGTTTTTT. Protein product: CASIRDTGELFF.

The V gene is TRBV9, the J gene TRBJ1-2, with 8 bases lining up with TRBD1. The ends lost 7 bases at V and 8 bases at J; junction bases unmatched: 13. The CDR3 covers 14 residues. Germline values: CDR1 SGDLS, CDR2 YYNGEE. CDR3 region: CASGGQAGEGGYTF. The CDR3 DNA follows: TGTGCCAGCGGGGGACAGGCCGGGGAAGGCGGCTACACCTTC.

The chain has TRBV25-1 and TRBJ1-5, with a weak D call TRBD1 (6 bases). V was clipped by 6 bases and J by 3 bases, with 12 bases between them. This CDR3 spans 14 amino acids. Germline V gene lookup returns CDR1 MGHDK and CDR2 SYGVNS. The CDR3 nucleotides read TGTGCCAGCAGCCCGACAGGCGACAATCAGCCCCAGCATTTT. It translates to CASSPTGDNQPQHF.

The chain has TRBV6-5 and TRBJ1-4, with D possibly being TRBD1 (5 bases). Trimming took off 6 bases at V and 8 bases at J, with 16 bases between the two ends. The CDR3 contains 14 residues. CDR1 and CDR2 (germline): MNHEY, SVGAGI. CDR3 amino acids: CASSPGYLLEKLFF. The CDR3 bases are TGTGCCAGCAGCCCAGGGTATCTGTTGGAAAAACTGTTTTTT.

The chain recombines TRBV7-3 with TRBJ1-1, with D unclear. The germline gives CDR1 SGHTA, CDR2 FQGTGA. V was trimmed by 3 bases and J by 0 bases, leaving 8 bases between them. CDR3 size: 14 residues. The CDR3 bases are TGTGCCAGCAGCTTCACAGTTATGAACACTGAAGCTTTCTTT. Translation gives CASSFTVMNTEAFF. The variable domain in full, completed from reference TRBV7-3 and TRBJ1-1, reads GAGVSQTPSNKVTEKGKYVELRCDPISGHTALYWYRQSLGQGPEFLIYFQGTGAADDSGLPNDRFFAVRPEGSVSTLKIQRTERGDSAVYLCASSFTVMNTEAFFGQGTRLTVV.

The chain links TRBV20-1 to TRBJ1-1; the D gene is possibly TRBD1 (6 bases). The V and J ends lost 4 bases and 8 bases respectively, with 11 bases between them. Germline V gene sequence: CDR1 DFQATT, CDR2 SNEGSKA (reference sequence). The CDR3 is 11 amino acids. Here the CDR3 DNA reads TGCAGTGCTAAGGACAGAACGGAAGCTTTCTTT. Translating gives CSAKDRTEAFF.

This clone has only a few counts. The rearrangement joins TRBV11-2 to TRBJ2-3; TRBD2 matches 13 bases. The CDR3 runs 14 residues. Trimming at V came to 5 bases and at J to 11 bases, leaving 7 bases not matched to a gene. Germline V CDR1 and CDR2: SGHAT, FQNNGV. Here the CDR3 DNA reads TGTGCCAGCAGCCGAAGCACTAGCGGGGGGGAGCAGTATTTT. The encoded protein is CASSRSTSGGEQYF. The complete variable domain, with remaining parts taken from reference TRBV11-2 and TRBJ2-3, reads EAGVAQSPRYKIIEKRQSVAFWCNPISGHATLYWYQQILGQGPKLLIQFQNNGVVDDSQLPKDRFSAERLKGVDSTLKIQPAKLEDSAVYLCASSRSTSGGEQYFGPGTRLTVL.

V and J are TRBV7-2 and TRBJ2-7; D remains unclear. V was pared by 4 bases and J by 0 bases, with 10 bases between. Germline V gene sequence: CDR1 SGHTA, CDR2 FQGNSA. The CDR3 spans 14 residues. As DNA, the CDR3 is TGTGCCAGCAGCTCTAGGAAGAGCTCCTACGAGCAGTACTTC. It codes for CASSSRKSSYEQYF. The variable domain in full, completed from reference TRBV7-2 and TRBJ2-7, reads GAGVSQSPSNKVTEKGKDVELRCDPISGHTALYWYRQSLGQGLEFLIYFQGNSAPDKSGLPSDRFSAERTGGSVSTLTIQRTQQEDSAVYLCASSSRKSSYEQYFGPGTRLTVT.

This clone showed up just a few times. The genes are TRBV4-3 and TRBJ1-1, with D unresolved. Germline values: CDR1 LGHNA, CDR2 YSLEER. The CDR3 sequence is 13 residues long. V was cut by 2 bases and J by 4 bases, with 8 bases left in between. CDR3 in DNA: TGCGCCAGCAGCCAACGAACGGGCACTGAAGCTTTCTTT. Amino acids: CASSQRTGTEAFF.

V is TRBV7-9 and J is TRBJ1-1; 7 nucleotides line up with TRBD1. CDR3 length: 14 amino acids. After removal of 5 bases from V and 2 bases from J, the junction contained 5 bases not matched to a gene. The germline gives CDR1 SEHNR, CDR2 FQNEAQ (reference sequence). CDR3 region: CASSLGGGNTEAFF. DNA for the CDR3: TGTGCCAGCAGCCTCGGAGGGGGCAACACTGAAGCTTTCTTT.

The CDR3 DNA is TGTGCTAGTGGTCCACTAGCGGGGCCCAGTCAAGAGACCCAGTACTTC. This translates into CASGPLAGPSQETQYF. The gene calls are TRBV12-5 and TRBJ2-5; 10 bases line up with TRBD2. The V segment lost 5 bases and the J segment 2 bases; nucleotides outside the gene matches: 8. The germline V gene encodes CDR1 LGHNT and CDR2 FRNRAP. CDR3 length: 16 residues.

The rearrangement uses TRBV29-1 and TRBJ1-4; perhaps TRBD1 as D (5 bases). CDR1 is SQVTM and CDR2 is ANQGSEA in the germline V gene. The CDR3 runs to 11 residues. V was pared by 4 bases and J by 8 bases, with 8 bases between. The CDR3, as DNA: TGCAGCGTTGTGGGGGGGGAAAAACTGTTTTTT. It codes for CSVVGGEKLFF.